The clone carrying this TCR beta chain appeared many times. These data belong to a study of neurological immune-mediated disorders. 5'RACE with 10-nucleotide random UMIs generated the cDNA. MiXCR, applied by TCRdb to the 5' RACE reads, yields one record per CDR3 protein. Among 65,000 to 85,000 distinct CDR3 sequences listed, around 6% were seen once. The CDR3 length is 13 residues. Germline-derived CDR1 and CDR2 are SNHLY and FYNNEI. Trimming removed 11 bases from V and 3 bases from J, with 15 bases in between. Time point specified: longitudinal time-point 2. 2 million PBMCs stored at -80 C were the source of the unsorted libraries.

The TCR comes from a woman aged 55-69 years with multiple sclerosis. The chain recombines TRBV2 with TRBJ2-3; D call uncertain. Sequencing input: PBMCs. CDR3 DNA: TGTGCCGATCTCCGTTCTGGGACAGATACGCAGTATTTT. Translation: CADLRSGTDTQYF.